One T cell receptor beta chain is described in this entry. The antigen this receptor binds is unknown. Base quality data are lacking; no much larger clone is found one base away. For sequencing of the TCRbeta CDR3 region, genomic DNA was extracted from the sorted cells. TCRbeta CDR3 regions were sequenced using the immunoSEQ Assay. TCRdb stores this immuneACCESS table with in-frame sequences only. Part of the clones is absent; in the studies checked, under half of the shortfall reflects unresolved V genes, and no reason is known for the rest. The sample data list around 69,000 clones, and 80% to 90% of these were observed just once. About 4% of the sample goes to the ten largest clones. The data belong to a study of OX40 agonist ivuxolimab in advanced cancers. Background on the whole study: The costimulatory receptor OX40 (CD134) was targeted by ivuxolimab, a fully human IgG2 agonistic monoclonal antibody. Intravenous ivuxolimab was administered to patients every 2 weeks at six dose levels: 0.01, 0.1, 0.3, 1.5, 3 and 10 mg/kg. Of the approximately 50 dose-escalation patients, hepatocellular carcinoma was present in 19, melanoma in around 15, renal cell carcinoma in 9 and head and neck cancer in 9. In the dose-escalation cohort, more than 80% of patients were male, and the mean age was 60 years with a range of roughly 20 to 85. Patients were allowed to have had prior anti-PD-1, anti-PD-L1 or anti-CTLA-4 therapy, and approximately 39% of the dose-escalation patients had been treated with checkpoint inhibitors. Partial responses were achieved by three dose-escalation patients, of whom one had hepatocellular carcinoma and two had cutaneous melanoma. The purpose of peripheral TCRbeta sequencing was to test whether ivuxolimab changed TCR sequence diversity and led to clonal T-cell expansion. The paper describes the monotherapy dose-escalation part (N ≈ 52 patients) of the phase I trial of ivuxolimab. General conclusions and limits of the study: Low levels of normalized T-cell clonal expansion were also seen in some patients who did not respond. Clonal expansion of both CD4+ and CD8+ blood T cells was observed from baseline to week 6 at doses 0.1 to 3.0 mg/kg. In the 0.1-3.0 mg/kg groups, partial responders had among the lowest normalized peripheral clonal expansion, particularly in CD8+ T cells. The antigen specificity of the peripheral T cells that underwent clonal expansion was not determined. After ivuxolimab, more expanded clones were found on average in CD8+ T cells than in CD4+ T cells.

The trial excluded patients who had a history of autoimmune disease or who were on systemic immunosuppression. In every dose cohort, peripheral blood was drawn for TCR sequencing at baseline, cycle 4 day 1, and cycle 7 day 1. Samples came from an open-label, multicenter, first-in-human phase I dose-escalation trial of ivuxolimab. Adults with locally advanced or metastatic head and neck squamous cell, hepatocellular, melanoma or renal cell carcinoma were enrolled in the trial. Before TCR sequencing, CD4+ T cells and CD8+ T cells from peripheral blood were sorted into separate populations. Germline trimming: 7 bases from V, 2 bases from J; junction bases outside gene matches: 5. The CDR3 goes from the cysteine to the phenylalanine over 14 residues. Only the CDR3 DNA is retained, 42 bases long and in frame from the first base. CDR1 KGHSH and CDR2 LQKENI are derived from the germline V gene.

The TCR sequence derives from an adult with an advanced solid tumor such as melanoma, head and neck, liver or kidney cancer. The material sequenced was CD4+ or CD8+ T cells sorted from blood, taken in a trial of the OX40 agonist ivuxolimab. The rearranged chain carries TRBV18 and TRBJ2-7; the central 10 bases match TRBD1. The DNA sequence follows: TGTGCCAGCTTCGGACAGGGGGGACCCTACGAGCAGTACTTC. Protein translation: CASFGQGGPYEQYF. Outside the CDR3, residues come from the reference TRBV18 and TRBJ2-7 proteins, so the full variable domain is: NAGVMQNPRHLVRRRGQEARLRCSPMKGHSHVYWYRQLPEEGLKFMVYLQKENIIDESGMPKERFSAEFPKEGPSILRIQQVVRGDSAAYFCASFGQGGPYEQYFGPGTRLTVT.